The 9 T cell receptor beta chains reported below all come from one sample, sequenced in a study of T cell clonality in common variable immunodeficiency. Profiling relied on immunoSEQ multiplex PCR, and the TCRdb table lists in-frame clones only, not all of them. Sampling found 60,000 to 75,000 clones, none seen once. The sequenced sample consisted of peripheral blood mononuclear cells. The source of these receptors is a person between 18 and 70 years old in good health.

This clone was observed many times. The read ends 3 residues early relative to the CDR3; the germline J gene fills the gap. The chain uses TRBV6-1 and TRBJ2-4; TRBD2 matches at 8 bases. Losses at the gene ends were 0 bases for V and 0 bases for J; bases not matched to a gene: 7. Germline assignment: CDR1 MNHNS and CDR2 SASEGT. The length of the CDR3 is 18 residues. The CDR3 protein is CASSEAAGGSSAKNIQYF. The part of the CDR3 DNA that was read is TGTGCCAGCAGTGAAGCGGCGGGAGGTTCATCAGCCAAAAACATT.

With respect to this clone: Read coverage stops 3 residues before the CDR3 terminus; the germline J gene supplies the remainder. This chain connects TRBV20-1 to TRBJ1-1; 10 bases are a match to TRBD1. The CDR3 loop spans 15 amino acids. Germline V CDR1 and CDR2: DFQATT, SNEGSKA (reference sequence). V gave up 4 bases and J gave up 3 bases; unmatched junction bases: 8. CDR3 region: CSAKTDRGIDTEAFF. The covered CDR3 bases are TGCAGTGCTAAAACGGACAGGGGGATTGACACTGAA.

This clone was seen at least ten times. The read ends 3 residues before the CDR3 terminus; that terminus is restored from the germline J gene. The V and J genes are TRBV18 and TRBJ2-3, with 7 bases that match TRBD2. Germline-derived CDR1 and CDR2 are KGHSH and LQKENI. Trimming removed 0 bases from V and 4 bases from J; junction bases left unmatched: 4. This CDR3 comprises 15 residues. The sequenced CDR3 bases are TGTGCCAGCTCACCACCATCGAGCGGGGCAGATACG. The encoded protein is CASSPPSSGADT. The entire CDR3 reads CASSPPSSGADTQYF.

This clone has at least ten counts. The read ends 3 residues before the CDR3 terminus; that terminus is restored from the germline J gene. J is TRBJ1-3 and V is TRBV30, with 11 positions matching TRBD1. The V gene's germline CDR1 is GTSNPN and CDR2 SVGIG (reference sequence). The V gene end was trimmed by 3 bases and the J gene end by 6 bases; junction bases not matched to a gene: 7. The CDR3 contains 15 residues. The part of the CDR3 DNA that was read is TGTGCCTGGAGCCTGGGACAGGGGGACTTAAACACC. Amino acid sequence: CAWSLGQGDLNT. The full CDR3 protein is CAWSLGQGDLNTIYF. The entire variable domain, with the rest obtained from reference TRBV30 and TRBJ1-3, is as follows: SQTIHQWPATLVQPVGSPLSLECTVEGTSNPNLYWYRQAAGRGLQLLFYSVGIGQISSEVPQNLSASRPQDRQFILSSKKLLLSDSGFYLCAWSLGQGDLNTIYFGEGSWLTVV.

The table lists this clone with many counts. The read gets to within 3 residues of the CDR3 end, and the germline J gene fills in the rest. The V and J genes are TRBV6-1 and TRBJ2-3; maybe TRBD2 (6 bases). Trimming removed 2 bases from V and 5 bases from J, with 17 bases in between. Germline CDR1 is MNHNS and CDR2 is SASEGT. This CDR3 is built from 16 residues. CDR3 DNA (partial): TGTGCCAGCAGTGAAACTGGTACGGGAGCGGGAGATACG. Translated, it gives CASSETGTGAGDT. The whole CDR3 sequence reads CASSETGTGAGDTQYF.

There are many counts of this clone. The sequenced fragment ends 3 residues before the CDR3 boundary, so the rest is inferred from the germline J gene. This chain joins TRBV10-3 and TRBJ1-6; TRBD1 might be the D (5 bases). The CDR3 contains 15 residues. V lost 2 bases, J lost 5 bases, and 10 bases lay in between. CDR1 is ENHRY and CDR2 is SYGVKD in the germline V gene. The chain's CDR3 is CAISERGRDNSPLHF. Partial CDR3 DNA: TGTGCCATCAGTGAGAGAGGCAGGGATAATTCACCC.

Many counts were recorded for this clone. The CDR3 is cut off 3 residues early in the read; its end comes from the germline J gene. V is TRBV28 and J is TRBJ1-2; D gene ambiguous. The CDR3 is 13 residues long. The germline V gene has CDR1 MDHEN and CDR2 SYDVKM. V lost 2 bases and J lost 2, with 6 bases in between. CDR3 bases read: TGTGCCAGCAGTTTACCCAGGAACTATGGC. Protein product: CASSLPRNYG. The CDR3 reads in full as CASSLPRNYGYTF.

This clone has at least ten counts. The CDR3 end falls 3 residues outside the read, so it is completed with the germline J gene. The chain is built from TRBV19 and TRBJ2-1; D is perhaps TRBD1 (5 bases). Between the trimmed V and J ends, which lost 7 bases and 6 bases, there was a span of 16 bases. This CDR3 has 14 amino acids. Germline V lookup: CDR1 LNHDA, CDR2 SQIVND (reference sequence). The sequenced CDR3 bases are TGTGCCAGTAAAATAGGGGTACAGACCAATGAG. Encoded protein: CASKIGVQTNE. The full CDR3 protein is CASKIGVQTNEQFF.

In regard to this clone: The read terminates 3 residues before the CDR3 end, so the remaining end is supplied by the germline J gene. The chain employs TRBV25-1 and TRBJ2-5, with D perhaps TRBD2 (5 bases). This CDR3 comprises 13 residues. Germline CDR1 and CDR2: MGHDK and SYGVNS. The V end lost 8 bases, the J end lost 7 bases, and 17 bases lay between the germline ends. The CDR3 sequence is CASASVGVGTQYF. The part of the CDR3 DNA that was read is TGTGCCAGCGCCTCGGTCGGGGTGGGGACC. Based on the CDR3 plus reference TRBV25-1 and TRBJ2-5, the full variable domain is EADIYQTPRYLVIGTGKKITLECSQTMGHDKMYWYQQDPGMELHLIHYSYGVNSTEKGDLSSESTVSRIRTEHFPLTLESARPSHTSQYLCASASVGVGTQYFGPGTRLLVL.